The 6 T cell receptor beta chains below all came from one sample that was sequenced in a study of T cell responses to AZD1222 COVID-19 vaccine. Measured with immunoSEQ multiplex PCR; TCRdb has only the in-frame clones, and not every one. The data hold 150,000 to 200,000 clones, with approximately 93% observed a single time. The sequencing used peripheral blood, collected 28 days after the second AZD1222 dose. These TCRs come from an adult who received the AZD1222 COVID-19 vaccine.

The chain uses TRBV6-2 or TRBV6-3 and TRBJ1-1; D unresolved. Per the germline V gene, CDR1 is MNHEY and CDR2 is SVGEGT. The CDR3 runs 16 residues. V was clipped by 2 bases and J by 1 base, with 14 bases between them. This CDR3 reads CASSYEAIGKNTEAFF. The CDR3 region has the DNA TGTGCCAGCAGTTACGAGGCCATCGGAAAGAACACTGAAGCTTTCTTT.

In this sample, this clone turned up once. The chain couples TRBV7-9 to TRBJ1-1, with D hard to call. This CDR3 is 13 amino acids long. V was clipped by 2 bases and J by 4 bases, with 8 bases between them. The germline gives CDR1 SEHNR, CDR2 FQNEAQ (reference sequence). This chain's CDR3 is CASSLYAATEAFF. The CDR3 bases are TGTGCCAGCAGCTTATACGCGGCCACTGAAGCTTTCTTT.

This chain joins TRBV5-1 and TRBJ2-1, with D perhaps TRBD2 (5 bases). The V gene's germline CDR1 is SGHRS and CDR2 YFSETQ. V gave up 3 bases and J gave up 0 bases, with 19 bases separating them. The CDR3 spans 18 residues. The CDR3 nucleotides are TGCGCCAGCAGCTCCGAGGACTTCTTGCGGCACTCCTACAATGAGCAGTTCTTC. The encoded protein is CASSSEDFLRHSYNEQFF.

The chain has TRBV18 and TRBJ1-1, with D possibly TRBD1 on 5 matching bases. The CDR3 runs 13 residues. Deletions cut 0 bases from V and 9 bases from J, with 11 bases between. Per germline, CDR1 KGHSH and CDR2 LQKENI. CDR3 amino acids: CASSPPQPDKAFF. CDR3 DNA sequence: TGTGCCAGCTCACCACCCCAGCCGGACAAAGCTTTCTTT.

This clone was counted once. This chain uses TRBV18 with TRBJ1-1, with 8 nucleotides matching TRBD1. CDR1 is KGHSH, CDR2 LQKENI, per germline. This CDR3 comprises 15 residues. The V segment lost 1 base and the J segment 4 bases; nucleotides outside the gene matches: 5. CDR3 DNA sequence: TGTGCCAGCTCACCACAGAGGACAGGGAGCACTGAAGCTTTCTTT. Translation: CASSPQRTGSTEAFF.

The chain combines TRBV27 with TRBJ1-1, with 9 bases lining up with TRBD1. The CDR3 sequence is 16 residues long. From germline, CDR1 is MNHEY and CDR2 SMNVEV (reference sequence). V was pared by 7 bases and J by 3 bases, with 12 bases of the junction left unmatched. CDR3: CASKSAGTGLDTEAFF. The DNA for the CDR3 is TGTGCCAGCAAATCCGCGGGGACAGGGTTGGACACTGAAGCTTTCTTT.